The next 29 T cell receptor beta chains were all read from a single sample in a study of blood T cells in healthy people across ages. Primers used in a second PCR of about 6 to 11 cycles were a sample-barcoded 5' primer and a J-beta primer mix. TCRdb reprocessed the 5' RACE reads via MiXCR and lists one record per CDR3 protein. The sample consists of 1.5 million to 2 million distinct CDR3 sequences, about 31% of them appearing once. The sequenced material came from blood. The receptors here all came from a young woman in good health.

This clonotype was detected only a few times. The chain uses TRBV7-9 and TRBJ2-7; D is uncertain. The V gene's germline CDR1 is SEHNR and CDR2 FQNEAQ (reference sequence). Trimming took off 4 bases at V and 1 base at J, with 17 bases between the two ends. CDR3 length: 16 residues. CDR3 nucleotides: TGTGCCAGCAGCTCTTTCGACCAGCTCAAATCCTACGAGCAGTACTTC. Encoded protein: CASSSFDQLKSYEQYF.

There are a few counts of this clonotype. The chain joins TRBV12-3 or TRBV12-4 to TRBJ1-2; D is perhaps TRBD1 (6 bases). V was trimmed by 5 bases and J by 7 bases, leaving 14 bases between them. The CDR3 is 13 amino acids. CDR3 in amino acids: CASSNQGFGGYTF. DNA for the CDR3: TGTGCCAGCAGTAACCAGGGGTTCGGTGGCTACACCTTC.

The chain uses TRBV7-2 and TRBJ1-5; 7 bases align to TRBD1. This CDR3 is built from 15 residues. Germline V gene sequence: CDR1 SGHTA, CDR2 FQGNSA. Losses at the gene ends were 5 bases for V and 5 bases for J; bases not matched to a gene: 9. The CDR3: CASSGGQPQDQPQHF. As DNA, the CDR3 is TGTGCCAGCAGCGGGGGACAGCCGCAGGATCAGCCCCAGCATTTT.

This clonotype was detected a few times. This may arise from a read error, as a much more abundant clone is one base away. V usage is TRBV29-1 and J usage is TRBJ2-3; no reliable D call. V shed 2 bases and J shed 2 bases, with 8 bases lying between them. This CDR3 has 13 amino acids. Germline-derived CDR1 and CDR2 are SQVTM and ANQGSEA. The CDR3 sequence is CSVESRATDTQYF. The CDR3 bases are TGCAGCGTTGAATCTCGGGCCACAGATACGCAGTATTTT.

Worth noting for this clonotype: A much more abundant neighbour one base away suggests this may be a read error. The chain recombines TRBV5-1 with TRBJ2-1, with D possibly matching TRBD1 (5 bases). Germline V CDR1 and CDR2: SGHRS, YFSETQ. The CDR3 is made up of 17 amino acids. CDR3 sequence: CASSLERFQGSYNERFF. CDR3 coding DNA: TGCGCCAGCAGCTTGGAGAGGTTCCAGGGCTCCTACAATGAGCGGTTCTTC.

This clonotype was observed a few times. V usage is TRBV28 and J usage is TRBJ2-1, with TRBD2 matching over 8 bases. Germline assignment: CDR1 MDHEN and CDR2 SYDVKM. The CDR3 has 14 residues. With V trimmed by 7 bases and J by 4 bases, 6 bases remained unmatched. CDR3 DNA sequence: TGTGCCAGCATCGCGGGAGGCCCTTACAATGAGCAGTTCTTC. It codes for CASIAGGPYNEQFF. Drawing the rest from reference TRBV28 and TRBJ2-1, the complete variable domain is DVKVTQSSRYLVKRTGEKVFLECVQDMDHENMFWYRQDPGLGLRLIYFSYDVKMKEKGDIPEGYSVSREKKERFSLILESASTNQTSMYLCASIAGGPYNEQFFGPGTRLTVL.

The J gene is TRBJ1-5, the V gene TRBV20-1; D call uncertain. The CDR3 has 13 residues. V lost 6 bases and J 6 bases, leaving 15 bases between the germline ends. CDR1 is DFQATT, CDR2 SNEGSKA, per germline (reference sequence). The CDR3 loop reads CSARSHPGQPQHF. The CDR3 region has the DNA TGCAGTGCGAGATCACACCCCGGTCAGCCCCAGCATTTT.

This clonotype was detected only a few times. The gene calls are TRBV28 and TRBJ2-7; 7 bases fit TRBD2. After removal of 3 bases from V and 0 bases from J, the junction contained 5 bases not matched to a gene. Germline CDR1 is MDHEN and CDR2 is SYDVKM. This CDR3 spans 15 amino acids. This CDR3 is CASSFAGTTSYEQYF. Here the CDR3 DNA reads TGTGCCAGCAGTTTCGCCGGGACTACCTCCTACGAGCAGTACTTC.

Points on this clonotype: Possible read error: a much larger clone is one base away. The V and J genes are TRBV27 and TRBJ2-1; no firm D call. The CDR3 spans 15 residues. Germline values: CDR1 MNHEY, CDR2 SMNVEV (reference sequence). Trimming took off 6 bases at V and 7 bases at J, with 19 bases between the two ends. The CDR3 protein is CASSRFSLGRNEQFF. The CDR3 DNA follows: TGTGCCAGCAGCCGGTTTAGTTTAGGGCGTAATGAGCAGTTCTTC.

J is TRBJ1-1 and V is TRBV6-6; TRBD1 might be the D (6 bases). Germline CDR1 reads MNHNY; CDR2 reads SVGAGI (reference sequence). The CDR3 has 14 residues. Trimming stripped 8 bases from V and 3 bases from J, with 16 bases between. CDR3 DNA sequence: TGTGCCAGCCTTCCTCCACAGGGAGACACTGAAGCTTTCTTT. Protein sequence: CASLPPQGDTEAFF.

This clonotype came up a few times. The chain has TRBV21-1 and TRBJ1-1; the DNA was not compared with TRBD1, the D call given in the table. TRBV21-1 is a documented pseudogene. The CDR3 has 14 amino acids. The DNA for the CDR3 is TGTGCCAGCAGCCTTGGACAGGCCGGCACTGAAGCTTTCTTT. Translated, it gives CASSLGQAGTEAFF.

The chain carries TRBV3-1 and TRBJ1-2, with D unresolved. Trimming took off 1 base at V and 4 bases at J, with 10 bases between the two ends. CDR1 LGHDT and CDR2 YNNKEL come from the germline V gene (reference sequence). CDR3 length: 14 residues. CDR3 protein: CASSQASGVYGYTF. In DNA form, the CDR3 reads TGTGCCAGCAGCCAAGCATCCGGGGTCTATGGCTACACCTTC.

J is TRBJ2-7 and V is TRBV9; no definite D call. The CDR3 has 17 amino acids. The V end lost 0 bases, the J end lost 3 bases, and 19 bases lay between the germline ends. Germline-derived CDR1 and CDR2 are SGDLS and YYNGEE. The CDR3 loop is CASSVADGLLERYEQYF. DNA for the CDR3: TGTGCCAGCAGCGTAGCTGATGGTTTACTTGAACGCTACGAGCAGTACTTC.

This clonotype was detected many times. J is TRBJ2-7 and V is TRBV29-1; D gene unclear. This CDR3 has 13 residues. CDR1 and CDR2 from the germline V gene are SQVTM and ANQGSEA. V was shortened by 4 bases and J by 3 bases, with 13 bases between the two germline ends. CDR3 region: CSVVRVKSYEQYF. Here the CDR3 DNA reads TGCAGCGTTGTTCGGGTTAAAAGCTACGAGCAGTACTTC.

This clonotype occurred a few times. At one boundary the junction diverges from the germline segment, which might be a read error. The chain couples TRBV14 to TRBJ1-2; no firm D call. The CDR3 runs 17 residues. Germline V gives CDR1 SGHDN, CDR2 FVKESK. CDR3 bases: TGTGCCAGCAGCCAAGATCTGTGGGTCGGAACTAACTATGGTTACACCTTC. Its translation is CASSQDLWVGTNYGYTF. Together with reference TRBV14 and TRBJ1-2, the CDR3 gives the full variable domain: EAGVTQFPSHSVIEKGQTVTLRCDPISGHDNLYWYRRVMGKEIKFLLHFVKESKQDESGMPNNRFLAERTGGTYSTLKVQPAELEDSGVYFCASSQDLWVGTNYGYTFGSGTRLTVV.

The rearrangement uses TRBV6-6 and TRBJ1-5; the match to TRBD1 covers 7 bases. The CDR3 loop spans 15 amino acids. V trimming: 8 bases; J trimming: 3 bases; junction bases outside the gene matches: 10. Germline lookup yields CDR1 MNHNY and CDR2 SVGAGI (reference sequence). The CDR3 region is CASVRGDTFNQPQHF. The CDR3 nucleotides read TGTGCCAGCGTCAGGGGGGACACCTTCAATCAGCCCCAGCATTTT.

The CDR3: CASSPVLAKGGNNEQFF. The CDR3 nucleotides are TGTGCCAGCAGTCCAGTTTTAGCGAAGGGGGGGAACAATGAGCAGTTCTTC. The rearrangement joins TRBV27 to TRBJ2-1; D perhaps matches TRBD2 (7 bases). Germline V CDR1 and CDR2: MNHEY, SMNVEV (reference sequence). Trimming took 5 bases from V and 5 from J, leaving 22 bases between them. This CDR3 is 17 amino acids long.

The J gene is TRBJ2-5, the V gene TRBV4-2, with 10 nucleotides matching TRBD2. In germline, CDR1 is LGHNA, CDR2 YNFKEQ. CDR3 length: 16 residues. Trimming removed 2 bases from V and 11 bases from J; junction bases left unmatched: 14. The CDR3 coding sequence is TGTGCCAGCAGCCAACATAGCGGGGGGTTCGATAATGAGCAGTACTTC. The encoded protein is CASSQHSGGFDNEQYF.

The genes are TRBV4-1 and TRBJ2-1; 8 bases are shared with TRBD1. Germline assignment: CDR1 MGHRA and CDR2 YSYEKL. V shed 4 bases, J shed 4 bases, and the junction held 12 bases outside the gene matches. There are 17 residues in the CDR3. In nucleotides, the CDR3 is TGCGCCAGCAGCCCTCCCAGGACAGGGATTTCTTACAATGAGCAGTTCTTC. Its translation is CASSPPRTGISYNEQFF.

A few counts support this clonotype. The V gene is TRBV29-1, the J gene TRBJ2-3; D unresolved. The CDR3 has 13 amino acids. Trimming left V 5 bases short and J 0 bases short, with 9 bases between. Germline CDR1 reads SQVTM; CDR2 reads ANQGSEA. The CDR3 spells CSVLPASTDTQYF. The CDR3, as DNA: TGCAGCGTTCTTCCTGCGAGCACAGATACGCAGTATTTT.

The chain joins TRBV30 to TRBJ1-4, with D possibly matching TRBD1 (6 bases). CDR3 length equals 14 residues. Trimming pared 6 bases from V and 2 bases from J, leaving 13 bases between. Germline V CDR1 and CDR2: GTSNPN, SVGIG (reference sequence). The CDR3 sequence is CACHKGGTNEKLFF. In nucleotides, the CDR3 is TGTGCCTGCCATAAGGGGGGGACTAATGAAAAACTGTTTTTT. The variable domain in full, completed from reference TRBV30 and TRBJ1-4, reads SQTIHQWPATLVQPVGSPLSLECTVEGTSNPNLYWYRQAAGRGLQLLFYSVGIGQISSEVPQNLSASRPQDRQFILSSKKLLLSDSGFYLCACHKGGTNEKLFFGSGTQLSVL.

This chain uses TRBV2 with TRBJ2-5, with 7 bases aligning to TRBD2. Germline assignment: CDR1 SNHLY and CDR2 FYNNEI. This CDR3 is built from 16 residues. Trimming at V came to 6 bases and at J to 1 base, leaving 11 bases not matched to a gene. The CDR3 reads CASSPGRAGSQETQYF. CDR3 nucleotides: TGTGCCAGCAGCCCGGGACGAGCGGGGTCCCAAGAGACCCAGTACTTC.

The rearrangement joins TRBV7-4 to TRBJ2-7, with TRBD2 matching 10 bases. From germline, CDR1 is SGHVT and CDR2 SQSDAQ. The CDR3 runs to 18 residues. Trimming cost V 5 bases and J 0 bases; bases outside gene matches: 13. For the CDR3, the DNA is TGTGCCAGCAGCCCTAAAAGGTCTAGCGGGAGTCCCTCCTACGAGCAGTACTTC. Translated, it gives CASSPKRSSGSPSYEQYF.

Only a few counts were recorded for this clonotype. The chain uses TRBV7-3 and TRBJ2-7; 10 bases are shared with TRBD1. After removal of 3 bases from V and 5 bases from J, the junction contained 7 bases not matched to a gene. The CDR3 is made up of 15 amino acids. From germline, CDR1 is SGHTA and CDR2 FQGTGA. The CDR3 region is CASSFSGTGVHEQYF. The DNA of the CDR3 is TGTGCCAGCAGCTTCTCCGGGACAGGGGTACACGAGCAGTACTTC.

This chain uses TRBV4-1 with TRBJ1-2; tentatively, D is TRBD1 (5 bases). V dropped 3 bases and J dropped 4 bases, with 15 bases sitting between them. CDR1 and CDR2 from the germline V gene are MGHRA and YSYEKL. The CDR3 totals 15 residues. This CDR3 is CASSHRGRDRYGYTF. CDR3 coding DNA: TGCGCCAGCAGCCACCGCGGGCGGGACCGCTATGGCTACACCTTC.

In this sample, this clonotype turned up many times. This chain uses TRBV7-2 with TRBJ2-1; D is perhaps TRBD1 or TRBD2 (5 bases each). The CDR3 has 14 amino acids. V lost 5 bases to trimming and J lost 8 bases, with 16 bases between them. CDR1 is SGHTA and CDR2 is FQGNSA in the germline V gene. In DNA, the CDR3 is TGTGCCAGCAGCCCAGAGTCTCTGGGGGATGAGCAGTTCTTC. This translates into CASSPESLGDEQFF.

CDR3 DNA: TGCAGTGCTAGATCGGGGAGGGTCAATCAGCCCCAGCATTTT. This codes for CSARSGRVNQPQHF. V usage is TRBV20-1 and J usage is TRBJ1-5; D call uncertain. CDR3 size: 14 residues. Per germline, CDR1 DFQATT and CDR2 SNEGSKA (reference sequence). V dropped 2 bases and J dropped 3 bases, with 11 bases sitting between them.

This clonotype was seen a handful of times. V gene TRBV11-1 combines with J gene TRBJ2-1, with D possibly being TRBD1 (5 bases). The germline gives CDR1 SGHAT, CDR2 FQDESV (reference sequence). Deletions cut 4 bases from V and 4 bases from J, with 20 bases between. CDR3 size: 17 residues. The CDR3 is CASSSWSRTQGYNEQFF. The CDR3 bases are TGTGCCAGCAGCTCTTGGTCTCGGACACAAGGATACAATGAGCAGTTCTTC.

With respect to this clonotype: One junction end does not reproduce the germline sequence, and a read error may be involved. The chain is built from TRBV29-1 and TRBJ2-1, with D hard to call. This CDR3 spans 14 amino acids. CDR1 is SQVTM, CDR2 ANQGSEA, per germline. CDR3 nucleotide sequence: TGCAGCGTTATTCGTCAGAGCTCCTACAATGGGCAGTTCTTC. Protein sequence: CSVIRQSSYNGQFF.